This T cell receptor beta chain was identified during a study of cytomegalovirus exposure and HLA in healthy donors (dated 2017 in TCRdb). With regard to the full study: According to an earlier analysis of several hundred of the donors, about 179 million T cells yielded over 90 million unique TCR beta sequences and about 300 Gb of sequence data. A later analysis re-examined previously published TCR beta repertoires from 600 to 700 donors and added high-resolution HLA genotyping to investigate patterns of TCR occurrence. All discovery cohort repertoires had been generated on a single sequencing platform. The later analysis used no new phenotypic data to find candidate immune exposures, relying instead on TCR beta sequences and their occurrence across donors. The number of typed donors differed by locus: about 629-640 for A, B, C, DRB1 and DQB1; 500 to 550 for DQA1; approximately 600 for DPA1; and 400 to 480 for DPB1. The study used immunosequencing to profile the T cell repertoires of under 700 subjects and linked those repertoires to cytomegalovirus serostatus. Class I and class II HLA loci were covered by the typing at four-digit resolution. Of the roughly 410 genotyped donors, over 80% were placed in the genetic ancestry cluster associated with self-reported Caucasian donors. Several DR-DQ haplotypes were handled as single units for association and clustering because linkage in the cohort was strong. An early release that covered about 640 HLA-typed donors contained 300 to 350 gigabases of sequencing data and some 87 million unique TCR sequences. Donor age, sex, ethnicity and CMV serostatus were compiled together with the repertoire data. The study aimed to test whether cataloging public T cell receptors could reveal signatures of past pathogen exposure. Besides the first cohort of roughly 660 subjects, a separate validation cohort made up of 120 different subjects was used. On average, around 240,000 unique TCR beta nucleotide sequences were sequenced per donor among some 430 genotyped donors of the cohort, with roughly 18% of those sequences being non-productive. Genome-wide SNP genotypes for about 65% of the 666 donors were used in a later genetic analysis, which treated that subset as a discovery cohort. High-throughput TCR immunosequencing, statistical association of individual TCRs with disease status, and machine learning were combined to predict cytomegalovirus infection status. An earlier analysis of approximately 640 of the donors applied high-throughput TCR beta sequencing to assess whether each TCR beta V gene segment acted as functional or pseudogenic.

Counted from cysteine to phenylalanine, this CDR3 has 14 amino acids. Here the CDR3 DNA is all that survives: 42 bases in frame from base 1. V and J lose 1 base and 3 bases, and a span of 10 bases separates them. Reading the germline V gene gives CDR1 SGHTA and CDR2 FQGNSA. Library method: the immunoSEQ multiplex PCR assay. The multiplex PCR relied on a mix of 60 forward primers for TCR Vbeta segments and 13 reverse primers for TCR Jbeta segments. Amplification of the CDR3 region of rearranged TCR beta genes was performed with a multiplex PCR assay on genomic DNA. The amplified TCR beta libraries were sequenced on the Illumina HiSeq System as 87-base-pair reads. As for the original processing: Across the roughly 700 repertoires, a later analysis counted 78 million or so unique TCR beta chains, roughly 11 million of which were shared by at least two donors. Raw reads were error-corrected and collapsed into unique sequences by a nearest-neighbor algorithm in which closely related sequences were merged to remove PCR and sequencing errors. V, D and J gene segments were assigned by aligning CDR3 sequences to IMGT reference sequences. Each retained sequence needed at least a six-nucleotide match to both a V gene segment and a J gene segment. Rearrangements were called productive when the CDR3 lacked stop codons and stayed in frame with V and J; all others were non-productive. CDR3 was defined according to IMGT convention as the region running from the second conserved V-encoded cysteine to the conserved J-encoded phenylalanine. In an earlier analysis of approximately 500 of the donors, sequences lacking an unambiguous match to a single V gene segment were excluded. In an earlier analysis of several hundred of the donors, a V segment was called functional when productive rearrangements were above 56.7%, and segregating when the standard deviation between donors exceeded 5%. To diagnose cytomegalovirus status from the catalog of TCR beta chain sequences, a statistical classification framework was built. In a later analysis, TCR nucleotide sequences were compared against IMGT/GENE-DB human TR gene sequences so that V and J genes could be assigned. In a later analysis, CDR3 sequences and most-parsimonious VDJ recombination scenarios were assigned using the TCRdist pipeline. In a later analysis, every TCR beta chain was defined by the combination of its CDR3 amino acid sequence and its V-gene family, and reads without a unique V-gene family were dropped. To address suspected cross-contamination and a sequencing artifact, a later analysis removed a few hundred highly shared, low-generation-probability nucleotide sequences. In a later analysis, a clonal expansion index for each public chain was calculated from normalized within-repertoire ranks of inferred template counts. In a later analysis, generation probabilities were computed using a VDJ recombination model fitted to out-of-frame rearrangements, and the results were checked against IGoR. In a later analysis, TCR-TCR, TCR-HLA and TCR-CMV co-occurrence was scored with hypergeometric tests, and a repertoire-size bias correction was applied to TCR pairs. A later analysis estimated false discovery rates by permuting HLA or CMV assignments 20 times. A later analysis grouped co-occurring TCRs with DBSCAN, adding TCRdist sequence similarity when clustering within HLA-allele-positive subsets. Repertoires with fewer than 30,000 or more than 120,000 public chains were left out of co-occurrence clustering, as were five repertoires with anomalous nucleotide sharing. As stored in TCRdb, this immuneACCESS dataset retains in-frame rearrangements with V and J assigned. A fraction of the clones does not appear; measured against another copy, unresolved V genes explain less than half of the discrepancy, and the remainder lacks a known reason. V and J calls and clone size are given by that table; D and trimming were obtained from the DNA. The sample table shows approximately 150,000 clones, and 75% to 80% are seen once. 1.7% of the sample lies in the top ten.

Paper-wide results and their limitations: In vitro tests confirmed that a few of the cytomegalovirus-associated TCR beta chains recognize cytomegalovirus antigens. The study listed over 150 TCR beta chains as associated with cytomegalovirus. Because counts were too low, more than 15 rarely observed V segments, including chromosome 9 orphons, were left out of the earlier analysis of 587 of the donors. Most TCR sequences were observed very rarely across donors, whereas some public TCRs were present in many individuals. The classifier was reported to diagnose cytomegalovirus status with high specificity and sensitivity in both the original and validation cohorts. Most CMV-associated TCR beta chains appeared to be HLA-restricted in a later analysis, and the HLA associations seemed to be driven largely by CMV exposure. In an earlier analysis of some 540 of the donors, most TCR beta V segments appeared in productive rearrangements about 90% or about 30% of the time, broadly matching IMGT annotations. This cohort had only TCR beta chains sequenced, and the lack of alpha or paired-chain data limited which features could be detected. In a later genetic analysis, a missense DCLRE1C variant was associated with V-gene and J-gene trimming of TCR beta chains, and the association was replicated in an independent cohort. For the cohort, immune exposure information was limited to CMV serostatus. It was suggested by the authors that the approach could potentially be generalized to other disease states and immunological phenotypes. According to a later analysis, parvovirus B19, influenza, CMV and Epstein-Barr virus appeared linked to several top co-occurrence clusters. In a later analysis, HLA-associated TCR beta chains were found to be more clonally expanded and to have lower generation probabilities than equally common non-associated chains. When HLA alleles, especially DR and DQ, strongly co-occurred, TCR associations were difficult to assign to individual alleles. Presence/absence analyses assumed roughly uniform sequencing depth across donors, an assumption that may not hold. Some IMGT-functional V segments, including TRBV6-2 and TRBV6-3, could not be distinguished by the 87-base-pair reads and were therefore excluded. Correlated functional status among segregating V segments might be attributable to linkage disequilibrium, but an unknown experimental factor could not be ruled out. A cluster of highly shared sequence variants was judged likely to represent a technical artifact of the sequencing pipeline. According to a later analysis, TCR association rates differed among HLA loci, with DRB1 alleles showing the most associated TCRs and HLA-C alleles showing the fewest. Specific HLA alleles were associated with 15,000 to 20,000 TCR beta sequences at a false discovery rate of 0.05 in a later analysis. A further reported finding was that TCR beta sequences accurately predicted the HLA-A and HLA-B alleles for most subjects in the first cohort. HLA typing was unavailable for some donors at each locus, so association tests used only the typed subset. A later genetic analysis reported fewer N-insertions in productive TCRs among donors in an Asian-associated ancestry cluster than the roughly 700-donor mean.

A word on this clone: Its antigen remains undetermined. No base-level quality is on record; no much larger clone is a single base apart.

The cohort consisted of approximately 670 healthy bone marrow donors. All cohort members were sampled while nominally healthy, although unrecorded immune exposures were likely present. The donor was CMV seronegative and was included in the group of 352 seronegative cohort members. Each donor provided a peripheral blood sample, and peripheral blood mononuclear cells were used for TCR beta sequencing. Genomic DNA extraction from the blood cell samples was performed with the Qiagen DNeasy Blood Extraction Kit. The receptor's source is a woman under 40 in good health and CMV-seronegative. The sequenced material came from PBMCs. The V and J segments used are TRBV7-2 and TRBJ2-7; TRBD1 might be the D gene, on 5 matching bases. The DNA sequence follows: TGTGCCAGCAGCTTAGTCGGACAAAGCTACGAGCAGTACTTC. This codes for CASSLVGQSYEQYF.